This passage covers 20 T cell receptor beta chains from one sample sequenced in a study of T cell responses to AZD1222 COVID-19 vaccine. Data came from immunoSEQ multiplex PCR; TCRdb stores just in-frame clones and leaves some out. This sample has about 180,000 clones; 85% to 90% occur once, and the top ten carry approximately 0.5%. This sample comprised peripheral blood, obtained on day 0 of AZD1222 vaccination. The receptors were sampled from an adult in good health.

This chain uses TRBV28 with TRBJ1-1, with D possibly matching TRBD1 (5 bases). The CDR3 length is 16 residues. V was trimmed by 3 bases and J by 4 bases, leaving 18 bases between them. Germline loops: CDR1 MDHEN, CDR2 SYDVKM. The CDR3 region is CASSLAGFSEGTEAFF. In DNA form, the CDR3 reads TGTGCCAGCAGTTTGGCAGGGTTTAGTGAGGGCACTGAAGCTTTCTTT.

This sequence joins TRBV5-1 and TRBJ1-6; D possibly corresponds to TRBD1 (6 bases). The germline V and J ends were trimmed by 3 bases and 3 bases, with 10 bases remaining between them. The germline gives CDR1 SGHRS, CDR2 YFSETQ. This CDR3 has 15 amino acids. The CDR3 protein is CASSSRDIYNSPLHF. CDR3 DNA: TGCGCCAGCAGCTCCCGGGACATCTATAATTCACCCCTCCACTTT. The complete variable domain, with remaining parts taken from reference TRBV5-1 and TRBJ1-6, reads KAGVTQTPRYLIKTRGQQVTLSCSPISGHRSVSWYQQTPGQGLQFLFEYFSETQRNKGNFPGRFSGRQFSNSRSEMNVSTLELGDSALYLCASSSRDIYNSPLHFGNGTRLTVT.

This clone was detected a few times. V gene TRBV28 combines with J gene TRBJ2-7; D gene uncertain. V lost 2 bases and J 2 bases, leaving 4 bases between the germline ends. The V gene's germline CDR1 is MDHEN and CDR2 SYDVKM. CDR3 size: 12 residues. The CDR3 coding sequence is TGTGCCAGCAGTTTAGCTGCCTACGAGCAGTACTTC. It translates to CASSLAAYEQYF.

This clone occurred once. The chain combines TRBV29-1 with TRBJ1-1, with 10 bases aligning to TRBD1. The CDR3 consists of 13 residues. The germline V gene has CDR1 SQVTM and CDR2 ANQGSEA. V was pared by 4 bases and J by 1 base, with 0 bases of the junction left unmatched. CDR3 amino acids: CSVGDRGNTEAFF. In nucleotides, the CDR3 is TGCAGCGTTGGGGACAGGGGGAACACTGAAGCTTTCTTT.

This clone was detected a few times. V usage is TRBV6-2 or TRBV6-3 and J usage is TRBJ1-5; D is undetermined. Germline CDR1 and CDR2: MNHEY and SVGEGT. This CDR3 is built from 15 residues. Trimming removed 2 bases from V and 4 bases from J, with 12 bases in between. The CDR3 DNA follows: TGTGCCAGCAGTTACAAAGGACGGGGAAATCAGCCCCAGCATTTT. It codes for CASSYKGRGNQPQHF.

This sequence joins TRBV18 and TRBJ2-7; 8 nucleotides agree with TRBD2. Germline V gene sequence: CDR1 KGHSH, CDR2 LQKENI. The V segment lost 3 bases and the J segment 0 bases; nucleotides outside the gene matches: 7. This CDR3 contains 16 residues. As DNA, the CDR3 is TGTGCCAGCTCACCCCTATCTAGCGGGTCCTCCTACGAGCAGTACTTC. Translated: CASSPLSSGSSYEQYF.

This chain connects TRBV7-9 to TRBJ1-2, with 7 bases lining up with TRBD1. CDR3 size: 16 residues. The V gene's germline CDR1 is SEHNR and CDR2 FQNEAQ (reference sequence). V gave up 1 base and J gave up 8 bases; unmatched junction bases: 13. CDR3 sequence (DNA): TGTGCCAGCAGCTTAGGGACAGGAGCTCTCATATCGGGCTACACCTTC. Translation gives CASSLGTGALISGYTF.

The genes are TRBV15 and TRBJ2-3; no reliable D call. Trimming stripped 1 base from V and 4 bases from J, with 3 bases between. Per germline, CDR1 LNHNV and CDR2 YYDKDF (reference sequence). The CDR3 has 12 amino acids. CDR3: CATSRVADTQYF. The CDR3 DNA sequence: TGTGCCACCAGCAGAGTTGCAGATACGCAGTATTTT.

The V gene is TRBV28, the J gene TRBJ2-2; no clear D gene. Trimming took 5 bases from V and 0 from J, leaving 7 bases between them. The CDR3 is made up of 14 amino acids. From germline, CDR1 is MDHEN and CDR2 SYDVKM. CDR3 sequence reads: CASSLDPNTGELFF. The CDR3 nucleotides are TGTGCCAGCAGTCTCGACCCGAACACCGGGGAGCTGTTTTTT.

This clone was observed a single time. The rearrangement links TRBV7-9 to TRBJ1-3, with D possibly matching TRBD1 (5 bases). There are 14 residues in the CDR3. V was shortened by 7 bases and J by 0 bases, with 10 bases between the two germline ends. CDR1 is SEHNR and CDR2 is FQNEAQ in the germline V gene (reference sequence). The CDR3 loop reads CASIRGDSGNTIYF. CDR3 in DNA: TGTGCCAGCATCCGAGGGGACTCTGGAAACACCATATATTTT.

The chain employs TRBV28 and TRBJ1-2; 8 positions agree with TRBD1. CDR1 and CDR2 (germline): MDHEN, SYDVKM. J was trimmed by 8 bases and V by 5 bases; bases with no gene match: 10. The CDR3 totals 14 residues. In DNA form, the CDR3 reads TGTGCCAGCAGTCCCCCCGGGACAGGTGAGGGCTACACCTTC. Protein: CASSPPGTGEGYTF.

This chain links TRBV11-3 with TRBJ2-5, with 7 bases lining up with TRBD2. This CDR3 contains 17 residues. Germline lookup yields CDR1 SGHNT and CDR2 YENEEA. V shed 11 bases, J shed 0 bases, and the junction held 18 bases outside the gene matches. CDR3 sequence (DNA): TGTGCCCTACCGGGGGGAAAGGAGCGGGCAAACCAAGAGACCCAGTACTTC. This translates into CALPGGKERANQETQYF.

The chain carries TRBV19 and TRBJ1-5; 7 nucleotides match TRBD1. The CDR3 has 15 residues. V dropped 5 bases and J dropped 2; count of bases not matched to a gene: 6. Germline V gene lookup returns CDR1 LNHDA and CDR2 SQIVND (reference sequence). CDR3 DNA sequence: TGTGCCAGTAGTCCGGGAGGACAGGGCAATCAGCCCCAGCATTTT. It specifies CASSPGGQGNQPQHF.

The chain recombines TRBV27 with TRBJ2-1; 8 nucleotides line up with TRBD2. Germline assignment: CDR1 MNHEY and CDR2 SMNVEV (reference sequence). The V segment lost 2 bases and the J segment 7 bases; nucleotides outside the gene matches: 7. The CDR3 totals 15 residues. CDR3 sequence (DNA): TGTGCCAGCAGTTTAGGGGGACGGGGGGGGAATGAGCAGTTCTTC. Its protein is CASSLGGRGGNEQFF.

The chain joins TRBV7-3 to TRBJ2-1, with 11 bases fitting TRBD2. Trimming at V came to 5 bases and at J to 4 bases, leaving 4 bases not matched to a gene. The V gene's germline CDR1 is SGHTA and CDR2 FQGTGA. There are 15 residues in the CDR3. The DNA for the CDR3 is TGTGCCAGCAGCCCCGGGACTAGCGGATACAATGAGCAGTTCTTC. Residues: CASSPGTSGYNEQFF.

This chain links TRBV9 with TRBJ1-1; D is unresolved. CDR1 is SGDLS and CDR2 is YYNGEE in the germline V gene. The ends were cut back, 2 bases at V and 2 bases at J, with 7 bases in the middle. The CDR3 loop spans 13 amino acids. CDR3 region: CASSVSPNTEAFF. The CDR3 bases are TGTGCCAGCAGCGTCAGCCCAAACACTGAAGCTTTCTTT.

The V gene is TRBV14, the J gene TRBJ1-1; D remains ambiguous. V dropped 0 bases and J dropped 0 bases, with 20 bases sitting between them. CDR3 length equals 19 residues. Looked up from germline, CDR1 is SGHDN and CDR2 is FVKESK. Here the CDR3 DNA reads TGTGCCAGCAGCCAAGATCATATGGGGTTGGGGAACATGAACACTGAAGCTTTCTTT. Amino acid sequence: CASSQDHMGLGNMNTEAFF.

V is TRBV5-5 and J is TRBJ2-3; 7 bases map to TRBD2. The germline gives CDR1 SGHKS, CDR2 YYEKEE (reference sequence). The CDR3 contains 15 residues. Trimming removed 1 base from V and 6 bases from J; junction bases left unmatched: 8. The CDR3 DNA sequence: TGTGCCAGCAGCTTGCGGATAGCGGGTGGCGATACGCAGTATTTT. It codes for CASSLRIAGGDTQYF.

The CDR3 region is CASSANTGTVAYEQYF. The CDR3 DNA reads as TGTGCCAGCAGCGCCAATACCGGGACAGTCGCCTACGAGCAGTACTTC. The rearrangement links TRBV9 to TRBJ2-7; 7 bases match TRBD1. With 3 bases clipped from V and 2 bases from J, the junction kept 11 bases outside the gene matches. The germline gives CDR1 SGDLS, CDR2 YYNGEE. CDR3 length equals 16 residues.

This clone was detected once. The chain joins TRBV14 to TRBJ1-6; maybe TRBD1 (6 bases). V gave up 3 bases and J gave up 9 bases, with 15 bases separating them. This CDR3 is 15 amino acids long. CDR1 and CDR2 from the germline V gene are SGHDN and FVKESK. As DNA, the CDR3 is TGTGCCAGCAGCCATAAGGGGGGCAGAACTTCACCCCTCCACTTT. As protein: CASSHKGGRTSPLHF.